The 14 T cell receptor beta chains given below trace back to one sample, sequenced in a study of T cell repertoires in cytomegalovirus infection. Each CDR3 protein gets one entry after TCRdb re-called the reads with MiXCR. The sample lists about 51,000 distinct CDR3 sequences; around 20% were seen once. These receptors lack a known antigen. Sequencing was performed on CD8+ T cells from cultured PBMCs, taken from culture after CMV antigen stimulation. These TCRs come from a human donor in good health (CMV status not recorded). Some clones in this sample may be carry-over from other donors' samples.

This clonotype was seen more than once but under ten times. V is TRBV6-2 or TRBV6-3 and J is TRBJ2-1, with 11 bases fitting TRBD1. This CDR3 has 15 amino acids. Trimming removed 1 base from V and 6 bases from J; junction bases left unmatched: 2. Germline lookup yields CDR1 MNHEY and CDR2 SVGEGT. The CDR3 region is CASSYWGTGGNEQFF. The CDR3 DNA reads TGTGCCAGCAGTTACTGGGGGACAGGGGGCAATGAGCAGTTCTTC.

The sample holds a few counts of this clonotype. The chain carries TRBV10-3 and TRBJ2-7; no firm D call. The CDR3 extends over 14 amino acids. CDR1 ENHRY and CDR2 SYGVKD come from the germline V gene. V lost 3 bases, J lost 3 bases, and 12 bases lay in between. CDR3 DNA: TGTGCCATCAGTGATACAGCGCCCAACTACGAGCAGTACTTC. Amino acids: CAISDTAPNYEQYF.

The chain combines TRBV7-2 with TRBJ2-2, with a tentative D call TRBD1 (6 bases). V was cut by 4 bases and J by 7 bases, with 16 bases left in between. Per the germline V gene, CDR1 is SGHTA and CDR2 is FQGNSA. The CDR3 runs to 15 residues. The CDR3 reads CASSYREPSDGELFF. For the CDR3, the DNA is TGTGCCAGCAGCTACAGGGAGCCCAGCGACGGGGAGCTGTTTTTT.

V is TRBV7-6 and J is TRBJ2-5, with 13 bases that match TRBD2. This CDR3 has 15 residues. Germline V gene data show CDR1 as SGHVS and CDR2 as FNYEAQ. V lost 3 bases to trimming and J lost 5 bases; unmatched junction nucleotides: 3. CDR3 sequence: CASSFGLAGVETQYF. Here the CDR3 DNA reads TGTGCCAGCAGCTTCGGACTAGCGGGAGTTGAGACCCAGTACTTC. The full variable domain, in which reference TRBV7-6 and TRBJ2-5 provide the parts outside the CDR3, is GAGVSQSPRYKVTKRGQDVALRCDPISGHVSLYWYRQALGQGPEFLTYFNYEAQQDKSGLPNDRFSAERPEGSISTLTIQRTEQRDSAMYRCASSFGLAGVETQYFGPGTRLLVL.

J is TRBJ2-1 and V is TRBV25-1; 9 nucleotides align to TRBD1. Per the germline V gene, CDR1 is MGHDK and CDR2 is SYGVNS. CDR3 length: 14 amino acids. V shed 3 bases and J 7 bases; nucleotides not matched to a gene: 4. CDR3 loop: CASSETGGLNEQFF. The CDR3 DNA sequence: TGTGCCAGCAGTGAGACAGGGGGGTTAAATGAGCAGTTCTTC.

This clonotype was detected only a few times. This sequence joins TRBV7-6 and TRBJ1-5; 8 bases align to TRBD1. J lost 6 bases, V lost 5 bases, and 9 bases had no gene match. The CDR3 loop spans 15 amino acids. Germline assignment: CDR1 SGHVS and CDR2 FNYEAQ. The CDR3 loop is CASSPGQGRGQPQHF. The CDR3 coding sequence is TGTGCCAGCAGCCCCGGACAGGGCCGAGGTCAGCCCCAGCATTTT.

This clonotype was detected a few times. The V gene is TRBV19, the J gene TRBJ1-1; D is ambiguous. Germline V gene sequence: CDR1 LNHDA, CDR2 SQIVND (reference sequence). The CDR3 is 15 amino acids. Trimming cost V 4 bases and J 0 bases, with 12 bases left between them. For the CDR3, the DNA is TGTGCCAGTAGTAAAATGGAAGGAATGAACACTGAAGCTTTCTTT. This codes for CASSKMEGMNTEAFF.

This clonotype was recorded a few times. The J gene is TRBJ2-5, the V gene TRBV7-9; weak D call: TRBD2 (6 bases). The length of the CDR3 is 14 residues. Trimming took off 5 bases at V and 2 bases at J, with 12 bases between the two ends. Germline-derived CDR1 and CDR2 are SEHNR and FQNEAQ (reference sequence). DNA for the CDR3: TGTGCCAGCAGCCCTATGGGGGGACAAGAGACCCAGTACTTC. It is translated as CASSPMGGQETQYF.

The V and J genes are TRBV7-2 and TRBJ2-1; TRBD2 matches 8 bases. CDR3 length: 18 amino acids. V shed 3 bases, J shed 2 bases, and the junction held 12 bases outside the gene matches. Germline V CDR1 and CDR2: SGHTA, FQGNSA. Here the CDR3 reads CASSFALTSGPTYNEQFF. In DNA, the CDR3 is TGTGCCAGCAGCTTCGCTCTTACTAGCGGTCCTACCTACAATGAGCAGTTCTTC.

The sample holds a few counts of this clonotype. This sequence joins TRBV7-2 and TRBJ2-7; D gene ambiguous. The CDR3 is 13 amino acids. V lost 2 bases, J lost 3 bases, and 8 bases lay in between. Looked up from germline, CDR1 is SGHTA and CDR2 is FQGNSA. DNA of the CDR3: TGTGCCAGCAGCTTAAACAAAATCTACGAGCAGTACTTC. It yields the protein CASSLNKIYEQYF.

The rearrangement links TRBV4-3 to TRBJ1-2, with D unclear. The V gene lost 0 bases and the J gene lost 1 base, with 12 bases spanning the gap. The CDR3 runs to 16 residues. Germline V gene sequence: CDR1 LGHNA, CDR2 YSLEER. The CDR3 coding sequence is TGCGCCAGCAGCCAAGATTTGGAGGGAATTAACTATGGCTACACCTTC. Amino acids: CASSQDLEGINYGYTF.

This clonotype was seen at least ten times. The J gene is TRBJ2-1, the V gene TRBV6-5; D is ambiguous. CDR1 is MNHEY, CDR2 SVGAGI, per germline. This CDR3 is built from 12 residues. Trimming removed 4 bases at V and 7 bases at J, with 8 bases between. In nucleotides, the CDR3 is TGTGCCAGCAGTTCGTCCGGGAATGAGCAGTTCTTC. The encoded protein is CASSSSGNEQFF.

This clonotype was seen a few times. This chain uses TRBV4-1 with TRBJ2-7; possible D gene TRBD1, 6 bases. This CDR3 is built from 15 residues. Trimming cost V 3 bases and J 0 bases, with 12 bases left between them. Germline-derived CDR1 and CDR2 are MGHRA and YSYEKL. CDR3 sequence reads: CASSQTNRASYEQYF. The DNA for the CDR3 is TGCGCCAGCAGCCAGACGAACAGGGCCTCCTACGAGCAGTACTTC.

The V and J genes are TRBV11-2 and TRBJ2-7; 9 bases map to TRBD2. With V trimmed by 6 bases and J by 5 bases, 11 bases remained unmatched. CDR1 is SGHAT, CDR2 FQNNGV, per germline. The CDR3 is made up of 15 amino acids. This CDR3 reads CASRVLAGAPNEQYF. In nucleotides, the CDR3 is TGTGCCAGCAGGGTATTAGCGGGAGCCCCTAACGAGCAGTACTTC. Combining the CDR3 with reference TRBV11-2 and TRBJ2-7 gives the whole variable domain EAGVAQSPRYKIIEKRQSVAFWCNPISGHATLYWYQQILGQGPKLLIQFQNNGVVDDSQLPKDRFSAERLKGVDSTLKIQPAKLEDSAVYLCASRVLAGAPNEQYFGPGTRLTVT.